The 9 T cell receptor beta chains listed next were all sequenced from one sample in a study of a mutant IDH1 vaccine in newly diagnosed glioma. The time point here: week 5, during vaccination. Topical imiquimod accompanied each vaccine dose, which consisted of 300 ug of mutant IDH1 20-mer peptide. Antigens of these TCRs are unknown. Assay: immunoSEQ multiplex PCR; the TCRdb copy retains only in-frame clones and omits some. The sample records 70,000 to 90,000 clones, over 75% being singletons. Material: PBMCs, obtained from a glioma patient whose treatment included an IDH1 peptide vaccine. These TCRs come from a woman in her fifties or sixties with glioma.

The rearrangement joins TRBV5-1 to TRBJ1-2, with a weak D call TRBD1 (6 bases). The germline CDR1 and CDR2 sequences are SGHRS and YFSETQ. V was shortened by 4 bases and J by 8 bases, with 18 bases between the two germline ends. This CDR3 contains 14 residues. For the CDR3, the DNA is TGCGCCAGCAGCGCGGCGGCGGGGGCCCGGGGCTACACCTTC. Its protein product is CASSAAAGARGYTF.

V gene TRBV28 combines with J gene TRBJ2-5, with 8 nucleotides matching TRBD1. The end of the DNA aligns better with TRBJ2-7, so the J call may be wrong. The CDR3 totals 14 residues. The V gene's germline CDR1 is MDHEN and CDR2 SYDVKM. The CDR3 sequence is CASSSGTGPYEQYF. CDR3 DNA: TGTGCCAGCAGTTCCGGGACAGGACCCTACGAGCAGTACTTC.

The genes are TRBV18 and TRBJ1-1; 8 positions agree with TRBD1. V shed 4 bases, J shed 3 bases, and the junction held 10 bases outside the gene matches. CDR3 size: 16 residues. Germline V gene sequence: CDR1 KGHSH, CDR2 LQKENI. The DNA of the CDR3 is TGTGCCAGCTCACTTAGGACAGGGAATGTACACACTGAAGCTTTCTTT. It translates to CASSLRTGNVHTEAFF.

The chain couples TRBV20-1 to TRBJ1-4, with D possibly being TRBD1 (5 bases). The germline CDR1 and CDR2 sequences are DFQATT and SNEGSKA (reference sequence). Between the trimmed V and J ends, which lost 0 bases and 16 bases, there was a span of 12 bases. The CDR3 extends over 11 amino acids. CDR3 in amino acids: CSARDSGIPFF. In nucleotides, the CDR3 is TGCAGTGCTAGAGATTCAGGGATCCCGTTTTTT.

Written as DNA, the CDR3 is TGTGCCAGCAGCCACACGACGGGGCAGGGCTCCTACGAGCAGTACTTC. It encodes CASSHTTGQGSYEQYF. V is TRBV4-2 and J is TRBJ2-7; tentatively, D is TRBD1 or TRBD2 (5 bases each). Trimming cost V 3 bases and J 0 bases, with 15 bases left between them. CDR3 length: 16 residues. Germline CDR1 and CDR2: LGHNA and YNFKEQ.

The CDR3 here is CASSLSVTLSYEQYF. In DNA, the CDR3 is TGCGCCAGCAGCTTATCGGTTACCCTTTCCTACGAGCAGTACTTC. V usage is TRBV5-1 and J usage is TRBJ2-7; D ambiguous. The CDR3 has 15 residues. The germline gives CDR1 SGHRS, CDR2 YFSETQ. Trimming pared 2 bases from V and 1 base from J, leaving 13 bases between.

V usage is TRBV2 and J usage is TRBJ2-2; D might be TRBD1 (8 bases). V lost 7 bases and J 4 bases, leaving 13 bases between the germline ends. The germline gives CDR1 SNHLY, CDR2 FYNNEI. The CDR3 covers 14 residues. The CDR3 nucleotides are TGTGCCAGCAAGGACAGGGAGGGCACCGGGGAGCTGTTTTTT. As protein: CASKDREGTGELFF. The variable domain in full, with the rest retrieved from reference TRBV2 and TRBJ2-2, is EPEVTQTPSHQVTQMGQEVILRCVPISNHLYFYWYRQILGQKVEFLVSFYNNEISEKSEIFDDQFSVERPDGSNFTLKIRSTKLEDSAMYFCASKDREGTGELFFGEGSRLTVL.

The chain uses TRBV11-2 and TRBJ1-3; no reliable D call. Germline CDR1 reads SGHAT; CDR2 reads FQNNGV. This CDR3 has 13 amino acids. V was shortened by 3 bases and J by 0 bases, with 3 bases between the two germline ends. CDR3 bases: TGTGCCAGCAGCTTTTACTCTGGAAACACCATATATTTT. Encoded protein: CASSFYSGNTIYF.

On this clone: This could be a read error, since a much larger clone is one nucleotide away. This chain connects TRBV25-1 to TRBJ1-1; TRBD1 matches at 7 bases. CDR3 length equals 13 residues. Germline loops: CDR1 MGHDK, CDR2 SYGVNS. The CDR3 loop reads CASKDRRNIEAFF. The CDR3 DNA is TGTGCCAGCAAGGACAGGAGGAACATTGAAGCTTTCTTT.